The next 25 T cell receptor beta chains were all read from a single sample in a study of blood T cells in healthy people across ages. Using a J-beta primer mix together with a sample-barcoded 5' primer, a second PCR was run for about 7 to 12 cycles. In TCRdb, the 5' RACE reads were re-called with MiXCR into one record per CDR3 protein. The table has about 700,000 distinct CDR3 sequences, about 32% seen once. The specimen sequenced was blood. The receptors shown here come from a woman older than 75 in good health.

This clonotype occurred many times. The rearrangement joins TRBV10-3 to TRBJ2-5, with D uncertain. Trimming took 0 bases from V and 1 from J, leaving 3 bases between them. The CDR3 runs to 13 residues. Germline CDR1 reads ENHRY; CDR2 reads SYGVKD. CDR3 sequence (DNA): TGTGCCATCAGTGAGTCCCGCCAAGAGACCCAGTACTTC. It encodes CAISESRQETQYF.

The V gene is TRBV20-1, the J gene TRBJ2-1; TRBD2 is a possible D gene (6 bases). The CDR3 loop spans 16 amino acids. Germline lookup yields CDR1 DFQATT and CDR2 SNEGSKA (reference sequence). V lost 1 base and J lost 8, with 21 bases in between. Here the CDR3 reads CSARGARRAGLYEQFF. The CDR3 coding sequence is TGCAGTGCTAGAGGGGCCCGGAGGGCGGGGCTCTATGAGCAGTTCTTC.

This clonotype was seen repeatedly, ten times or more. This chain joins TRBV6-5 and TRBJ2-1; 8 bases are a match to TRBD1. There are 13 residues in the CDR3. V was clipped by 5 bases and J by 6 bases; unmatched bases: 3. Germline V CDR1 and CDR2: MNHEY, SVGAGI. CDR3 protein: CASSRQGRNEQFF. CDR3 nucleotides: TGTGCCAGCAGTCGACAGGGGCGCAATGAGCAGTTCTTC.

The chain uses TRBV6-1 and TRBJ1-5, with no clear D. Germline V gene sequence: CDR1 MNHNS, CDR2 SASEGT. The CDR3 totals 13 residues. V was cut by 7 bases and J by 5 bases, with 12 bases left in between. The CDR3 DNA is TGTGCCAGCACCCGCGCGGGCGATCAGCCCCAGCATTTT. Protein: CASTRAGDQPQHF.

This clonotype was seen a few times. V is TRBV4-3 and J is TRBJ1-2; 7 bases fit TRBD1. CDR3 length: 16 residues. CDR1 is LGHNA, CDR2 YSLEER, per germline. V lost 0 bases, J lost 7 bases, and 11 bases stayed unmatched. The CDR3 sequence: CASSQDRTGYRSGYTF. The CDR3 DNA follows: TGCGCCAGCAGCCAAGATCGGACAGGTTATCGAAGTGGCTACACCTTC.

The genes are TRBV5-1 and TRBJ1-3; 8 bases map to TRBD1. From germline, CDR1 is SGHRS and CDR2 YFSETQ. With V trimmed by 5 bases and J by 1 base, 5 bases remained unmatched. CDR3 length equals 15 residues. The CDR3 loop is CASSTRTGSGNTIYF. CDR3 DNA sequence: TGCGCCAGCAGTACCCGGACAGGGTCTGGAAACACCATATATTTT.

Details on this clonotype: This may stem from a read error, because a much larger clone lies one nucleotide away. V usage is TRBV6-2 or TRBV6-3 and J usage is TRBJ2-3, with D tentatively TRBD1 or TRBD2 (5 bases each). Looked up from germline, CDR1 is MNHEY and CDR2 is SVGEGT. The CDR3 is 15 amino acids. V lost 6 bases, J lost 6 bases, and 19 bases lay in between. The CDR3 reads CASSTRGPSGDTQYF. The CDR3 nucleotides are TGTGCCAGCAGCACAAGGGGACCCAGTGGGGATACGCAGTATTTT.

This clonotype was found many times. V usage is TRBV10-3 and J usage is TRBJ2-1, with D perhaps TRBD1 or TRBD2 (5 bases each). Trimming cost V 0 bases and J 5 bases, with 8 bases left between them. The V gene's germline CDR1 is ENHRY and CDR2 SYGVKD. The CDR3 loop spans 14 amino acids. The CDR3 loop is CAISESRGNNEQFF. The CDR3 DNA reads TGTGCCATCAGTGAGTCCCGGGGCAACAATGAGCAGTTCTTC.

V usage is TRBV29-1 and J usage is TRBJ2-2, with D tentatively TRBD1 or TRBD2 (5 bases each). This CDR3 spans 16 amino acids. In germline, CDR1 is SQVTM, CDR2 ANQGSEA. The V end lost 1 base, the J end lost 1 base, and 13 bases lay between the germline ends. As DNA, the CDR3 is TGCAGCGTTGAAGGGGGACGGCAGGAGAACACCGGGGAGCTGTTTTTT. This gives the protein CSVEGGRQENTGELFF.

Worth noting for this clonotype: This clone may be a read error of a much larger clone one base away. The gene calls are TRBV10-3 and TRBJ2-5; D gene uncertain. Germline CDR1 ENHRY, CDR2 SYGVKD. The ends were cut back, 7 bases at V and 11 bases at J, with 20 bases in the middle. The CDR3 covers 13 residues. This CDR3 reads CAIMSPERDEQYF. For the CDR3, the DNA is TGTGCCATCATGTCCCCGGAAAGAGATGAGCAGTACTTC.

This clonotype has ten or more counts. The rearrangement links TRBV7-9 to TRBJ1-6; D is ambiguous. Trimming cost V 6 bases and J 9 bases, with 9 bases left between them. Per germline, CDR1 SEHNR and CDR2 FQNEAQ (reference sequence). This CDR3 contains 12 residues. CDR3 nucleotides: TGTGCCAGCAGTTTGCGGGGTTCACCCCTCCACTTT. Amino acid sequence: CASSLRGSPLHF.

Remarks on this clonotype: This sequence may be a read error, since a much larger clone differs from it by one base. The chain uses TRBV30 and TRBJ1-2; D is possibly TRBD1 (6 bases). Germline V gives CDR1 GTSNPN, CDR2 SVGIG (reference sequence). This CDR3 contains 14 residues. CDR3 nucleotide sequence: TGTGCCCGGAGCCTCGGGTGGGACAAAAAACGCTACACCTTC. It yields the protein CARSLGWDKKRYTF.

For this clonotype: A much larger clonotype is one base distant, so this may be a read error. This rearrangement joins TRBV15 to TRBJ2-7, with TRBD2 identical over 9 bases. The CDR3 has 16 residues. Per germline, CDR1 LNHNV and CDR2 YYDKDF (reference sequence). For the CDR3, the DNA is TGTGCCACCAGCAGAGGGCTAGCGGGGAGCTCCTGCGAGCAGTACTTC. This encodes CATSRGLAGSSCEQYF. Variable domain in full (rest from reference TRBV15 and TRBJ2-7): DAMVIQNPRYQVTQFGKPVTLSCSQTLNHNVMYWYQQKSSQAPKLLFHYYDKDFNNEADTPDNFQSRRPNTSFCFLDIRSPGLGDTAMYLCATSRGLAGSSCEQYFGPGTRLTVT.

The rearrangement links TRBV6-1 to TRBJ1-1, with 8 bases identical to TRBD1. CDR1 MNHNS and CDR2 SASEGT come from the germline V gene. Losses at the gene ends were 4 bases for V and 8 bases for J; bases not matched to a gene: 6. The CDR3 is made up of 13 amino acids. The CDR3 loop is CASSGPDRVEAFF. Here the CDR3 DNA reads TGTGCCAGCAGTGGCCCGGACAGGGTCGAAGCTTTCTTT.

This clonotype showed up just a few times. The gene calls are TRBV5-1 and TRBJ1-4; a weak D match, TRBD1 (6 bases). This CDR3 region has 16 residues. CDR1 is SGHRS, CDR2 YFSETQ, per germline. The V and J ends lost 0 bases and 5 bases respectively, with 14 bases between them. CDR3 amino acids: CASSLVAGTQNEKLFF. CDR3 nucleotides: TGCGCCAGCAGCTTGGTGGCCGGGACACAAAATGAAAAACTGTTTTTT.

This clonotype was recorded at least ten times. V gene TRBV27 combines with J gene TRBJ2-5, with 7 bases lining up with TRBD2. The length of the CDR3 is 16 residues. Trimming at V came to 3 bases and at J to 4 bases, leaving 11 bases not matched to a gene. CDR1 and CDR2 (germline): MNHEY, SMNVEV (reference sequence). The CDR3 sequence is CASSFQLGGGPETQYF. In DNA, the CDR3 is TGTGCCAGCAGTTTCCAACTGGGGGGGGGACCAGAGACCCAGTACTTC.

In its sample, this clonotype was seen many times. V and J are TRBV12-3 or TRBV12-4 and TRBJ1-6, with D unclear. With 5 bases removed from V and 7 bases from J, the gap between germline ends came to 15 bases. The length of the CDR3 is 15 residues. The CDR3 loop is CASSPGMGSNSPLHF. The CDR3 DNA sequence: TGTGCCAGCAGTCCGGGCATGGGATCCAATTCACCCCTCCACTTT.

In its sample, this clonotype was seen many times. This chain links TRBV6-5 with TRBJ1-5; possible D gene TRBD1, 5 bases. Germline values: CDR1 MNHEY, CDR2 SVGAGI. The length of the CDR3 is 15 residues. V lost 7 bases and J lost 1, with 14 bases in between. CDR3 DNA sequence: TGTGCCAGCAAACCGGGGGGGAGAAGCAATCAGCCCCAGCATTTT. Translating it yields CASKPGGRSNQPQHF.

This clonotype was counted ten times or more. V and J are TRBV3-1 and TRBJ2-3; D may correspond to TRBD1 or TRBD2 (5 bases each). Trimming shortened V by 2 bases and J by 3 bases, and 12 bases separated the two germline ends. The CDR3 totals 15 residues. CDR1 LGHDT and CDR2 YNNKEL come from the germline V gene (reference sequence). The CDR3 region has the DNA TGTGCCAGCAGCCAAACCGGGACGCAGACAGATACGCAGTATTTT. Its translation is CASSQTGTQTDTQYF.

This clonotype was seen only a few times. Possible read error: a much larger clone is one base away. This chain joins TRBV28 and TRBJ2-3; no firm D call. Germline values: CDR1 MDHEN, CDR2 SYDVKM. The CDR3 loop spans 14 amino acids. The CDR3 spells CAGSLLGFADTQYF. The CDR3 DNA sequence: TGTGCCGGCAGTTTATTAGGCTTCGCAGATACGCAGTATTTT.

The chain has TRBV9 and TRBJ2-3; TRBD1 matches 11 bases. The V and J ends lost 4 bases and 3 bases, in that order; junction bases with no gene match: 4. The CDR3 extends over 15 amino acids. CDR1 SGDLS and CDR2 YYNGEE come from the germline V gene. CDR3 region: CASSRTGGLTDTQYF. The CDR3 DNA sequence: TGTGCCAGCAGCAGGACAGGGGGCTTGACAGATACGCAGTATTTT.

This clonotype was counted at least ten times. The chain recombines TRBV28 with TRBJ2-7; 10 nucleotides align to TRBD2. V shed 7 bases, J shed 4 bases, and the junction held 19 bases outside the gene matches. CDR1 is MDHEN, CDR2 SYDVKM, per germline. This CDR3 is 18 amino acids long. CDR3 protein: CASILAGTSGASRYEQYF. CDR3 nucleotides: TGTGCCAGCATTCTGGCGGGTACTAGCGGGGCGTCCAGGTACGAGCAGTACTTC.

Remarks on this clonotype: This may be a read error, as it is one base from a much larger clone. The chain uses TRBV5-1 and TRBJ2-5; no firm D call. Germline values: CDR1 SGHRS, CDR2 YFSETQ. This CDR3 spans 14 amino acids. V lost 3 bases and J 4 bases, leaving 13 bases between the germline ends. The DNA for the CDR3 is TGCGCCAGCAGCTGGATTACAGCAGCAGAGACCCAGTACTTC. Its protein product is CASSWITAAETQYF.

This clonotype was detected ten times or more. This chain uses TRBV9 with TRBJ2-1; 14 bases are shared with TRBD2. Trimming took 4 bases from V and 0 from J; bases not matched to a gene: 12. There are 20 residues in the CDR3. From germline, CDR1 is SGDLS and CDR2 YYNGEE. The CDR3: CASSPYSGTSGGSSYNEQFF. The CDR3 DNA sequence: TGTGCCAGCAGCCCTTACTCCGGGACTAGCGGGGGTTCCTCCTACAATGAGCAGTTCTTC. Using reference TRBV9 and TRBJ2-1 for the parts outside the CDR3, the full variable domain is DSGVTQTPKHLITATGQRVTLRCSPRSGDLSVYWYQQSLDQGLQFLIQYYNGEERAKGNILERFSAQQFPDLHSELNLSSLELGDSALYFCASSPYSGTSGGSSYNEQFFGPGTRLTVL.

The table lists this clonotype with many counts. The chain links TRBV14 to TRBJ2-4; 10 bases align to TRBD2. Trimming removed 0 bases from V and 0 bases from J; junction bases left unmatched: 8. The CDR3 covers 19 residues. Germline V lookup: CDR1 SGHDN, CDR2 FVKESK. CDR3 region: CASSQDDSGGSLAKNIQYF. As DNA, the CDR3 is TGTGCCAGCAGCCAAGACGATAGCGGGGGGTCCCTAGCCAAAAACATTCAGTACTTC. Full variable domain (outside the CDR3, taken from reference TRBV14 and TRBJ2-4): EAGVTQFPSHSVIEKGQTVTLRCDPISGHDNLYWYRRVMGKEIKFLLHFVKESKQDESGMPNNRFLAERTGGTYSTLKVQPAELEDSGVYFCASSQDDSGGSLAKNIQYFGAGTRLSVL.